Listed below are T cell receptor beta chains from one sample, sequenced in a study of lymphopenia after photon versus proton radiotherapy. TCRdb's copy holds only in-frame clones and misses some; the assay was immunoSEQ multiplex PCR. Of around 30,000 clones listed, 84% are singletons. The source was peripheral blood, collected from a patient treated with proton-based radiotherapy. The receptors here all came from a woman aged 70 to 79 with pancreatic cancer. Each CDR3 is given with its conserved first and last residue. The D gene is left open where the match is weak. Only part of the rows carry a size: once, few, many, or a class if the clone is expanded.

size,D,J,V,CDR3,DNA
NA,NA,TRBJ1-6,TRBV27,CASSPGTRYNSPLHF,TGTGCCAGCAGTCCTGGGACAAGGTATAATTCACCCCTCCACTTT
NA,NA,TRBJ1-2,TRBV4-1,CASSQSNGGRRSYGYTF,TGCGCCAGCAGCCAATCAAACGGGGGGCGGAGGAGCTATGGCTACACCTTC
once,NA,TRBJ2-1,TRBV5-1,CASSLAASYNEQFF,TGCGCCAGCAGCTTGGCGGCTAGTTACAATGAGCAGTTCTTC
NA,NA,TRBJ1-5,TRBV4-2,CASSQERQGPRPQHF,TGTGCCAGCAGCCAAGAACGTCAGGGGCCCCGGCCCCAGCATTTT
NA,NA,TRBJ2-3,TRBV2,CASSPGSIRVTSRGTDTQYF,TGTGCCAGCAGTCCTGGCTCTATTCGCGTGACTAGTCGCGGCACAGATACGCAGTATTTT
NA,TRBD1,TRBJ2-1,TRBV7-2,CASSQGTGQLHEQFF,TGTGCCAGCAGCCAAGGGACAGGGCAACTGCATGAGCAGTTCTTC
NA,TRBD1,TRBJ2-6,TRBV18,CASSPDRGGANVLTF,TGTGCCAGCTCACCCGACAGGGGTGGGGCCAACGTCCTGACTTTC
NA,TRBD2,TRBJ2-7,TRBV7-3,CASSYFGAGDDYEQYF,TGTGCCAGCAGCTATTTCGGGGCGGGAGACGACTACGAGCAGTACTTC
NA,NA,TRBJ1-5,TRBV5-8,CASSLHVLGDQPQHF,TGTGCCAGCAGCTTGCATGTCTTAGGTGATCAGCCCCAGCATTTT
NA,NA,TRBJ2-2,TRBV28,CAGSFNRDTGELFF,TGTGCCGGCAGCTTTAACAGGGACACCGGGGAGCTGTTTTTT
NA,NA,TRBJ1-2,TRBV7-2,CASSLEPGTTYGYTF,TGTGCCAGCAGCTTAGAACCGGGGACGACCTATGGCTACACCTTC
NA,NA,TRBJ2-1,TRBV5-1,CASSGKDREGDHEQFF,TGCGCCAGCAGCGGAAAAGACAGGGAGGGAGACCATGAGCAGTTCTTC
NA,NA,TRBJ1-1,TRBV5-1,CASKVGGRGNTEAFF,TGCGCCAGCAAGGTCGGGGGGAGAGGGAACACTGAAGCTTTCTTT
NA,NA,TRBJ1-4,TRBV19,CASTKTGLATNEKLFF,TGTGCCAGTACCAAAACGGGGCTAGCAACTAATGAAAAACTGTTTTTT
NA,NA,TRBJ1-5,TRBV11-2,CASSLPNQPQHF,TGTGCCAGCAGCTTGCCAAATCAGCCCCAGCATTTT
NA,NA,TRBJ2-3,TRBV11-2,CASSTQAPSADTQYF,TGTGCCAGCAGCACCCAAGCGCCGTCTGCCGATACGCAGTATTTT
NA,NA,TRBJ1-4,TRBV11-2,CASSLDGGSATNEKLFF,TGTGCCAGCAGCTTAGATGGAGGGAGTGCGACTAATGAAAAACTGTTTTTT
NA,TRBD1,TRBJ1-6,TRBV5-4,CASSRQQGGNSPLHF,TGTGCCAGCAGCCGACAACAGGGGGGTAATTCACCCCTCCACTTT
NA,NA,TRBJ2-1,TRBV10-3,CAISADQGVAYNEQFF,TGTGCCATCAGTGCGGATCAAGGGGTAGCCTACAATGAGCAGTTCTTC
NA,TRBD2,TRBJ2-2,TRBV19,CASSTIAGSTNTGELFF,TGTGCCAGTAGTACAATAGCGGGATCTACGAACACCGGGGAGCTGTTTTTT
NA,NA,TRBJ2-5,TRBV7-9,CASSLNLAPVTGYQETQYF,TGTGCCAGCAGCTTAAACTTAGCACCCGTCACAGGGTACCAAGAGACCCAGTACTTC
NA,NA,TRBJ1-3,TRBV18,CASSPPGSRSGNTIYF,TGTGCCAGCTCACCACCAGGCAGCCGTTCTGGAAACACCATATATTTT
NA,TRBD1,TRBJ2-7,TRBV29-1,CSVAADRGPREQYF,TGCAGCGTTGCAGCGGACAGGGGGCCTCGCGAGCAGTACTTC
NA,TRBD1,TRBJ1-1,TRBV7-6,CASSLGGQYTEAFF,TGTGCCAGCAGCTTAGGGGGACAGTACACTGAAGCTTTCTTT
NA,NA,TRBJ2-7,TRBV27,CASSPAVSSYEQYF,TGTGCCAGCAGTCCCGCGGTATCTTCCTACGAGCAGTACTTC
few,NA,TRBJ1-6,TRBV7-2,CASSARGSSPLHF,TGTGCCAGCAGCGCCCGCGGGTCTTCACCCCTCCACTTT
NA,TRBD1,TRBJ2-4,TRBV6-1,CASRDRGYIQYF,TGTGCCAGCAGGGACAGGGGTTACATTCAGTACTTC
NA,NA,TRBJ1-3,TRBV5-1,CASSLGSGPSSGNTIYF,TGCGCCAGCAGCTTGGGGTCGGGCCCCAGCTCTGGAAACACCATATATTTT
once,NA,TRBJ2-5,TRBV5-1,CASNPGIQETQYF,TGCGCCAGCAACCCCGGGATCCAAGAGACCCAGTACTTC